This is a list of T cell receptor beta chains from one sample in a study of shared T cell receptors in the human thymus. The data were produced by immunoSEQ multiplex PCR, yet TCRdb's version contains in-frame clones alone and is incomplete. This table has over 650,000 clones, 87% appearing once. The data also belong to a second study, concerning human thymus T cells.

What was sequenced was thymocytes. These receptors were collected from a boy under two years old with a congenital heart defect. The CDR3 runs from the conserved cysteine through the conserved F or W. Each record gives: clone size, V gene, J gene, D gene, CDR3 DNA, CDR3 protein. D genes are given only for firm matches. Rows may omit the clone size; those that give it use once, few, many or a size class.

once	TRBV29-1	TRBJ2-3	TRBD1	TGCAGCGTCTCCCGGGACAGGGGGGATACGCAGTATTTT	CSVSRDRGDTQYF
.	TRBV5-4	TRBJ2-7	TRBD1	TGTGCCAGCAGCCTGGGACAGGGCGAAGACTACGAGCAGTACTTC	CASSLGQGEDYEQYF
.	TRBV4-3	TRBJ1-1	.	TGCGCCAGCAGCCAAGCCCCGGAGATGAACACTGAAGCTTTCTTT	CASSQAPEMNTEAFF
.	TRBV13	TRBJ2-1	.	TGTGCCAGCAGCCCTCTCACCAGGGCCCGCTCCTACAATGAGCAGTTCTTC	CASSPLTRARSYNEQFF
.	TRBV27	TRBJ2-1	TRBD2	TGTGCCAGCAGTTTATTGCGGGGGACTAGCGGGAGGAAAGTTAACAATGAGCAGTTCTTC	CASSLLRGTSGRKVNNEQFF
.	TRBV9	TRBJ2-5	.	TGTGCCAGCAGCGTAGGGGTTAGTTTGGGCCCGCAAGAGACCCAGTACTTC	CASSVGVSLGPQETQYF
.	TRBV7-9	TRBJ1-2	.	TGTGCCAGCAGCTTACAGGGGATCGACTTCAACTATGGCTACACCTTC	CASSLQGIDFNYGYTF
.	TRBV18	TRBJ2-7	.	TGTGCCAGCTCACTTCAACCCTCGGGGTCCCATCTCTCCTACGAGCAGTACTTC	CASSLQPSGSHLSYEQYF
.	TRBV9	TRBJ1-2	.	TGTGCCAGCAGCGTAGGGAACAGACCTAACTATGGCTACACCTTC	CASSVGNRPNYGYTF
.	TRBV7-9	TRBJ2-1	.	TGTGCCAGCAGCCCTCACAGGGAAATCTCCTACAATGAGCAGTTCTTC	CASSPHREISYNEQFF
.	TRBV7-2	TRBJ1-6	.	TGTGCCAGCAGCCCCTCCCGGGGCTCCTATAATTCACCCCTCCACTTT	CASSPSRGSYNSPLHF
.	TRBV5-1	TRBJ2-4	.	TGCGCCAGCAGCTTGGCCCGGAGCAGCGGGGCCAAAAACATTCAGTACTTC	CASSLARSSGAKNIQYF
.	TRBV7-9	TRBJ2-1	TRBD1	TGTGCCAGCAGCTTAGCGACGGGACAGGGGACCTCCTACAATGAGCAGTTCTTC	CASSLATGQGTSYNEQFF
.	TRBV2	TRBJ2-5	.	TGTGCCAGCAAGATGGACAGAGAAGAGACCCAGTACTTC	CASKMDREETQYF
.	TRBV4-3	TRBJ2-3	.	TGCGCCAGCAGCCAGGCCAGGACAGCCAAACGAAGCACAGATACGCAGTATTTT	CASSQARTAKRSTDTQYF
.	TRBV6-5	TRBJ2-1	.	TGTGCCAGCAGTTACCAGTACGAGCAGTTCTTC	CASSYQYEQFF
.	TRBV14	TRBJ2-1	.	TGTGCCAGCAGCCAGGGACAAAGCTCCTACAATGAGCAGTTCTTC	CASSQGQSSYNEQFF
few	TRBV4-3	TRBJ1-4	.	TGCGCCAGCAGCCAAGATGTTGAGGAAACCCATCCAACTAATGAAAAACTGTTTTTT	CASSQDVEETHPTNEKLFF
.	TRBV27	TRBJ2-7	TRBD1	TGTGCCAGCAGTCATCGAAACCCGGGACAGGGTTGGTACGAGCAGTACTTC	CASSHRNPGQGWYEQYF
.	TRBV29-1	TRBJ2-5	.	TGCAGCGTAGAGGCAGGGGAGACCCAGTACTTC	CSVEAGETQYF
.	TRBV5-1	TRBJ2-7	TRBD2	TGCGCCAGCAGCCGTACGACTAGCGGGGAATACGAGCAGTACTTC	CASSRTTSGEYEQYF
.	TRBV29-1	TRBJ2-5	TRBD2	TGCAGCGCCTACCTAGCGGGGGCCACCAGCTTAGAGGGGACCCAGTACTTC	CSAYLAGATSLEGTQYF
.	TRBV28	TRBJ1-6	TRBD1	TGTGCCAGCAGATTCAGGGACAGGTACTCCTATAATTCACCCCTCCACTTT	CASRFRDRYSYNSPLHF
.	TRBV7-2	TRBJ2-7	TRBD2	TGTGCCAGCAGCTCACCCCTAGCGGGCGATTCCTACGAGCAGTACTTC	CASSSPLAGDSYEQYF
.	TRBV4-3	TRBJ1-2	TRBD1	TGCGCCAGCAGCCAAGATCAAAAGGGGACGACAGGGGCTGCGTACCGAAACTATGGCTACACCTTC	CASSQDQKGTTGAAYRNYGYTF
.	TRBV7-2	TRBJ1-3	TRBD1	TGTGCCAGCAGCTTACGGTCGAGGGGGCAGTCTGGAAACACCATATATTTT	CASSLRSRGQSGNTIYF
.	TRBV2	TRBJ2-3	.	TGTGCCAGCGGGGGGGCTTTTACAGATACGCAGTATTTT	CASGGAFTDTQYF
few	TRBV5-1	TRBJ2-7	.	TGCGCCAGCAGCTTGTACAGGGTCGGCTACGAGCAGTACTTC	CASSLYRVGYEQYF
.	TRBV19	TRBJ1-5	.	TGTGCCAGTAGTATAGATTTCAGCAGGGAAGGCAATCAGCCCCAGCATTTT	CASSIDFSREGNQPQHF
.	TRBV9	TRBJ2-1	TRBD2	TGTGCCAGCAGCGTAGCCTCCGTTAGCGGGGATCCTAATGAGCAGTTCTTC	CASSVASVSGDPNEQFF
.	TRBV7-8	TRBJ2-7	.	TGTGCCAGCAGCCAAAAAAGGACACTCGAGCAGTACTTC	CASSQKRTLEQYF
.	TRBV6-1	TRBJ2-3	.	TGTGCCAGCAGCCCCCTGGTGGGGGGATTTTCGTATTTT	CASSPLVGGFSYF
.	TRBV5-1	TRBJ2-5	.	TGCGCCAGCAGCTTGGATTTGGGGGCGATCCAAGAGACCCAGTACTTC	CASSLDLGAIQETQYF
.	TRBV6-6	TRBJ2-7	TRBD1	TGTGCCAGCAGTTACCGGGACAGGGTCTCCTACGAGCAGTACTTC	CASSYRDRVSYEQYF
few	TRBV4-1	TRBJ1-1	.	TGCGCCAGCAGCCAAGTTGGGGAGCAGAACACTGAAGCTTTCTTT	CASSQVGEQNTEAFF
.	TRBV4-3	TRBJ1-6	.	TGCGCCAGCAGCCAAGCGGGGGGAGGTACCTATTATAATTCACCCCTCCACTTT	CASSQAGGGTYYNSPLHF
.	TRBV9	TRBJ1-1	.	TGTGCCAGCAGCGTAGCAGGGTCGAACACTGAAGCTTTCTTT	CASSVAGSNTEAFF
.	TRBV28	TRBJ2-1	TRBD2	TGTGCCAGCAGGTTGACTAGCGGGCCACACAATGAGCAGTTCTTC	CASRLTSGPHNEQFF
few	TRBV28	TRBJ1-2	.	TGTGCCAGCGGGCGCGGCTACACCTTC	CASGRGYTF
.	TRBV7-9	TRBJ2-1	TRBD1	TGTGCCAGCAGCTTGACAGGGCCCCCGGTCTTC	CASSLTGPPVF
.	TRBV4-1	TRBJ1-2	.	TGCGCCAGCAGCCCAGCCTGGACAGCTGCCTTCTATGGCTACACCTTC	CASSPAWTAAFYGYTF
.	TRBV9	TRBJ2-3	TRBD2	TGTGCCAGCAGCACCGGACTAGCGGGGCCCTACACAGATACGCAGTATTTT	CASSTGLAGPYTDTQYF
.	TRBV27	TRBJ2-1	TRBD2	TGTGCCAGCAGCATGGGCAACAAAATACTAGCGGGAGTAGGCGATGAGCAGTTCTTC	CASSMGNKILAGVGDEQFF
.	TRBV28	TRBJ1-4	.	TGTGCCAGCACCCGGAGAACCCTCAGGGGTGAAAAACTGTTTTTT	CASTRRTLRGEKLFF
.	TRBV4-1	TRBJ2-2	.	TGCGCCAGCAGCCAAGTCAGCTCCCCCCGCAGGGTCTTCACCGGGGAGCTGTTTTTT	CASSQVSSPRRVFTGELFF
.	TRBV15	TRBJ1-6	.	TGTGCCACCAGCAGAGATGTGGGGGGGGTCGATTCACCCCTCCACTTT	CATSRDVGGVDSPLHF
.	TRBV25-1	TRBJ2-7	TRBD2	TGTGCCAGCAGTCCCCACAATCCACCGGGACTACACTCCTACGAGCAGTACTTC	CASSPHNPPGLHSYEQYF
.	TRBV4-1	TRBJ1-4	TRBD1	TGCGCCAGCAGTGGGTGGGGACAGGGAGAAGAAAAACTGTTTTTT	CASSGWGQGEEKLFF
.	TRBV11-2	TRBJ2-7	.	TGTGCCAGCAGCTCTAGCCGGAGCCCTGGCGAGCAGTACTTC	CASSSSRSPGEQYF
.	TRBV27	TRBJ2-5	.	TGTGCCAGCAGCAGGACTCGAAGCCTTATGGAGACCCAGTACTTC	CASSRTRSLMETQYF
.	TRBV5-6	TRBJ1-5	.	TGTGCCAGCAGCCCCTACAGGGAACCTCAGCCCCAGCATTTT	CASSPYREPQPQHF
.	TRBV14	TRBJ2-2	.	TGTGCCAGCAGCCAAGTCAGGGGTTTTCAACCCGGGGAGCTGTTTTTT	CASSQVRGFQPGELFF
.	TRBV6-1	TRBJ1-6	TRBD1	TGTGCCAGCAGTGATCCAACAGGGGACGGATCACCCCTCCACTTT	CASSDPTGDGSPLHF
.	TRBV5-6	TRBJ1-3	.	TGTGCCAGCAGCTTGGGGCTGACTGGAAACACCATATATTTT	CASSLGLTGNTIYF
.	TRBV5-1	TRBJ2-3	.	TGCGCCAGCAGCTTGGGTCCAGGTTCGGATACGCAGTATTTT	CASSLGPGSDTQYF